These 14 T cell receptor beta chains originate from one sample sequenced in a study of regulatory T cells in long-lasting Graves disease. Time point given: persistent/refractory GD, antithyroid drugs over 5 years with positive TRAb. There was RNA extracted from PBMCs, and the TCR library was made from it. Construction of TCR beta libraries relied on iRepertoire HTBI primers and on Arm-PCR targeting CDR3 regions. Using its own MiXCR run on the multiplex PCR reads, TCRdb lists one record per CDR3 protein. The table shows roughly 400,000 distinct CDR3 sequences, with 20% to 25% occurring only once. The sequenced sample was peripheral blood mononuclear cells (PBMCs), obtained when the disease was refractory, from a patient treated with antithyroid drugs. The source is a female donor with Graves disease.

A word on this clonotype: Relative to the germline gene, one junction end is altered; a read error may explain this. The rearrangement joins TRBV7-9 to TRBJ2-2; possible D gene TRBD1, 6 bases. Germline loops: CDR1 SEHNR, CDR2 FQNEAQ (reference sequence). The CDR3 is made up of 16 amino acids. The CDR3 DNA is TGTGCTAGCAGCCACAGACAGGATCCCAGCACCCGGGAGCTGTTTTTT. As protein: CASSHRQDPSTRELFF.

The rearrangement joins TRBV11-2 to TRBJ1-1, with no clear D. V dropped 5 bases and J dropped 1 base, with 8 bases sitting between them. Germline CDR1 SGHAT, CDR2 FQNNGV. The CDR3 sequence is 13 residues long. The CDR3 DNA is TGTGCCAGCAGCCTTCTCTCGAACACTGAAGCTTTCTTT. Its protein product is CASSLLSNTEAFF.

This clonotype was seen many times. The V call is TRBV6-1, the J call TRBJ1-2, with D perhaps TRBD1 (6 bases). Germline CDR1 reads MNHNS; CDR2 reads SASEGT. This CDR3 spans 16 amino acids. The V and J ends lost 5 bases and 4 bases respectively, with 20 bases between them. For the CDR3, the DNA is TGTGCCAGCAGTCTCCTACGACAGGCCGGTCTCTATGGCTACACCTTC. Protein sequence: CASSLLRQAGLYGYTF.

This clonotype was counted between two and nine times. The rearrangement uses TRBV6-2 or TRBV6-3 and TRBJ2-7; no reliable D call. Germline CDR1 MNHEY, CDR2 SVGEGT. The CDR3 covers 15 residues. V lost 6 bases, J lost 0 bases, and 15 bases lay in between. CDR3 nucleotides: TGTGCCAGCAGCCCTACGTATGCTAGCTCCTACGAGCAGTACTTC. The encoded protein is CASSPTYASSYEQYF.

This clonotype was recorded at least ten times. The genes are TRBV2 and TRBJ1-1, with D uncertain. Germline V CDR1 and CDR2: SNHLY, FYNNEI. The germline V and J ends were trimmed by 4 bases and 7 bases, with 13 bases remaining between them. The CDR3 contains 13 residues. CDR3 amino acids: CASSGQNYREAFF. As DNA, the CDR3 is TGTGCCAGCAGTGGCCAGAACTACCGTGAAGCTTTCTTT.

V and J are TRBV28 and TRBJ2-7, with 9 nucleotides matching TRBD2. Looked up from germline, CDR1 is MDHEN and CDR2 is SYDVKM. This CDR3 has 18 residues. The ends lost 7 bases at V and 0 bases at J; junction bases unmatched: 16. CDR3: CASTQLRGLAGFSYEQYF. CDR3 nucleotides: TGTGCCAGCACCCAATTGAGGGGCCTAGCGGGGTTCTCCTACGAGCAGTACTTC.

This clonotype appeared a few times. The V and J genes are TRBV20-1 and TRBJ1-5; D is perhaps TRBD1 (6 bases). In germline, CDR1 is DFQATT, CDR2 SNEGSKA (reference sequence). Between the trimmed V and J ends, which lost 6 bases and 0 bases, there was a span of 12 bases. The CDR3 is 14 residues long. CDR3 sequence reads: CSARGSYSNQPQHF. The CDR3 nucleotides read TGCAGTGCCAGGGGCAGTTATAGCAATCAGCCCCAGCATTTT.

The chain combines TRBV20-1 with TRBJ2-1; 7 nucleotides agree with TRBD2. With V trimmed by 0 bases and J by 7 bases, 9 bases remained unmatched. The CDR3 consists of 15 residues. In germline, CDR1 is DFQATT, CDR2 SNEGSKA (reference sequence). Here the CDR3 DNA reads TGCAGTGCTAGAGAGTACAGCGGGATTAGAAATGAGCAGTTCTTC. Encoded protein: CSAREYSGIRNEQFF.

This clonotype was recorded many times. V is TRBV2 and J is TRBJ1-1, with 8 bases matching TRBD1. Germline values: CDR1 SNHLY, CDR2 FYNNEI. J was trimmed by 4 bases and V by 4 bases; bases with no gene match: 5. This CDR3 has 14 amino acids. CDR3 region: CASSGLTGVTEAFF. CDR3 coding DNA: TGTGCCAGCAGTGGGCTGACAGGGGTCACTGAAGCTTTCTTT.

The genes are TRBV30 and TRBJ2-7; D might be TRBD2 (6 bases). Deletions cut 2 bases from V and 7 bases from J, with 12 bases between. Germline V lookup: CDR1 GTSNPN, CDR2 SVGIG (reference sequence). The CDR3 consists of 12 residues. This CDR3 reads CAWSTGVGEQYF. The CDR3 coding sequence is TGTGCCTGGAGTACGGGGGTCGGAGAGCAGTACTTC.

This clonotype occurred a few times. The chain joins TRBV7-9 to TRBJ1-5; possibly TRBD1 for D (5 bases). V gave up 4 bases and J gave up 0 bases, with 22 bases separating them. The CDR3 has 19 residues. CDR1 is SEHNR and CDR2 is FQNEAQ in the germline V gene (reference sequence). The CDR3 DNA reads TGTGCCAGCAGCTCCCCCAGAGGGGCCTCGGATGATAGCAATCAGCCCCAGCATTTT. Its protein is CASSSPRGASDDSNQPQHF.

This clonotype was recorded at least ten times. Mismatch with germline at one junction end may stem from a read error. This chain connects TRBV5-1 to TRBJ1-1; 9 nucleotides agree with TRBD1. Germline V gives CDR1 SGHRS, CDR2 YFSETQ. The CDR3 is made up of 13 amino acids. CDR3 coding DNA: TGTGCCAGCAGCTTGACAGGGGGCACTGAAGCTTTCTTT. Amino acids: CASSLTGGTEAFF. Based on the CDR3 plus reference TRBV5-1 and TRBJ1-1, the full variable domain is KAGVTQTPRYLIKTRGQQVTLSCSPISGHRSVSWYQQTPGQGLQFLFEYFSETQRNKGNFPGRFSGRQFSNSRSEMNVSTLELGDSALYLCASSLTGGTEAFFGQGTRLTVV.

In this sample, this clonotype turned up once. The chain is built from TRBV6-1 and TRBJ2-1; 9 nucleotides line up with TRBD1. Germline CDR1 MNHNS, CDR2 SASEGT. The CDR3 loop spans 15 amino acids. The V and J ends lost 8 bases and 3 bases, in that order; junction bases with no gene match: 8. The CDR3 loop reads CASQVGQGLYNEQFF. The CDR3 DNA sequence: TGTGCCAGCCAAGTGGGACAGGGACTCTACAATGAGCAGTTCTTC.

This clonotype was seen repeatedly, ten times or more. This chain uses TRBV6-2 or TRBV6-3 with TRBJ2-7, with 9 bases identical to TRBD1. Germline trimming cut 4 bases from V and 4 bases from J; bases unmatched to any gene: 5. CDR3 length equals 14 residues. In germline, CDR1 is MNHEY, CDR2 SVGEGT. CDR3 DNA: TGTGCCAGCAGTTCACGGGACAGGGATTACGAGCAGTACTTC. Protein product: CASSSRDRDYEQYF.